This TCR beta chain is from a study of blood T cells in healthy people across ages. Study-wide results and caveats: Long-lived donors carried more naive CD4+ cells and greater diversity than aged donors. Diversity of TCR beta correlated strongly with naive T cell percentage. While age rose, TCR beta diversity per million T cells dropped in a roughly linear way.

This CDR3 region has 16 residues. Germline CDR1 and CDR2: SGHTA and FQGNSA. A note on this clonotype: Its specificity is unknown. One junction end disagrees with the germline gene, perhaps due to a read error.

With a J-beta primer mix and a sample-barcoded 5' primer, a second PCR ran about 7 to 12 cycles. Sequencing of every sample gave 2.5 million or more CDR3-containing paired-end reads. TCRdb called the 5' RACE reads again in MiXCR, with one record for every CDR3 protein. Found here are 800,000 or so distinct CDR3 sequences, 60% to 80% of them singletons; the top ten hold about a quarter. Sequences were obtained from blood. The source is a man aged 25 to 40 in good health. The rearrangement joins TRBV7-2 to TRBJ2-1; possibly TRBD2 for D (5 bases). CDR3 bases: TGTGCCAGCAGCTTAGAATCAGGACGAGGGAGAAATGAGCGGTACTTC. It encodes CASSLESGRGRNERYF.